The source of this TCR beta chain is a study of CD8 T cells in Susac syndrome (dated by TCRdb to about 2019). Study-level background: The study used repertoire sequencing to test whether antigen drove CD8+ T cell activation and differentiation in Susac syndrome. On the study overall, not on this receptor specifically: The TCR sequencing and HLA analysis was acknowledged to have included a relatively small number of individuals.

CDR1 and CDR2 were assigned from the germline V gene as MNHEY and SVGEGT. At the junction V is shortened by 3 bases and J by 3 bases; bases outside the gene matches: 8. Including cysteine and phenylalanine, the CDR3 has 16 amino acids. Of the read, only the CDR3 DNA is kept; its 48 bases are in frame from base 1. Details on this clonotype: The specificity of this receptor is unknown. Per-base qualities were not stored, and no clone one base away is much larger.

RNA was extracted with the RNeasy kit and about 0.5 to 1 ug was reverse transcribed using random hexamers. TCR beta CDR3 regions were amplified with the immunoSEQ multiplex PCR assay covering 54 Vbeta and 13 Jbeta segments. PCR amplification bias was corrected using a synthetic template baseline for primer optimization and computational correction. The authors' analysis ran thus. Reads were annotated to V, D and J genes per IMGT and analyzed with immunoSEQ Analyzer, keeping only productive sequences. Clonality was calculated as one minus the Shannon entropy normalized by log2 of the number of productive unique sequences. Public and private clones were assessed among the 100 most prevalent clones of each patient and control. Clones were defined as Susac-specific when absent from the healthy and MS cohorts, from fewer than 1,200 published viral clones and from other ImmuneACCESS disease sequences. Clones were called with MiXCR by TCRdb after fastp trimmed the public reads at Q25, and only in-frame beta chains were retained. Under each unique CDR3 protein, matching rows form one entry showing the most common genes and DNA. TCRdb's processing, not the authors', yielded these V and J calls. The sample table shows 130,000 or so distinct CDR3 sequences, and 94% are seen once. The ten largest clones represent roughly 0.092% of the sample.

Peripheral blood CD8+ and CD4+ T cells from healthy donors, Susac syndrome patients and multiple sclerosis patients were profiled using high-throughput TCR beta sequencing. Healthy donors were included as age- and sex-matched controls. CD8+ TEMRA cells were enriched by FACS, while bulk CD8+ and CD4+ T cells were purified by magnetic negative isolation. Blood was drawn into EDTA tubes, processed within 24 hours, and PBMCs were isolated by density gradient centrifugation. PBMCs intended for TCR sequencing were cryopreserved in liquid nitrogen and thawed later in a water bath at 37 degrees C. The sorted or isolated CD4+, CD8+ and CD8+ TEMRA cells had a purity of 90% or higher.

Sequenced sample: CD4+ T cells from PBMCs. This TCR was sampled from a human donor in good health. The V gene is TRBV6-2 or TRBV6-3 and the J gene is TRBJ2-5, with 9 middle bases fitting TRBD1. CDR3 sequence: CASSYTVQGAKETQYF. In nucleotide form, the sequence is TGTGCCAGCAGTTATACCGTACAGGGGGCGAAAGAGACCCAGTACTTC.